This TCR beta chain emerged from a study of read filtering for tumor transcriptome and immune sequencing. Study-level background: IR-seq gave about 4.05 to 11 million TCR reads per sample; RNA-seq gave roughly 80 to 1,300.

Study-wide points: The CD138-negative fraction was mixed bone marrow immune cells, not pure T cells.

Per the germline V gene, CDR1 is SNHLY and CDR2 is FYNNEI. The CDR3 is 14 amino acids. J lost 5 bases, V lost 4 bases, and 5 bases had no gene match. The library was built from 400 ng RNA with molecular barcoded adaptors for alpha/delta and beta/gamma chains. TCRdb itself ran the reads through MiXCR, one entry per CDR3 protein. The profile shows 60,000 to 75,000 distinct CDR3 sequences, around a fifth of them singletons. Concerning this clonotype itself: Its antigen remains unidentified.

Sampling of bone marrow took place during active disease in every patient. This clonotype originated in a donor at least 40 years old with multiple myeloma. The sequenced sample consisted of a population of CD138-negative cells sorted from bone marrow. The chain combines TRBV2 with TRBJ2-4; TRBD1 matches at 7 bases. The CDR3 here is CASSVGTAENIQYF. The CDR3 nucleotides read TGTGCCAGCAGTGTAGGGACAGCTGAAAACATTCAGTACTTC.